The 16 T cell receptor beta chains in this list originate from one sample, sequenced in a study of monozygotic twins with inflammatory bowel disease. TCRdb reprocessed the 5' RACE reads; each CDR3 protein has one entry and no DNA is given. This sample's table reports about 210,000 distinct CDR3 sequences. The sample taken for sequencing was blood. These TCRs come from a human donor with ulcerative colitis or Crohn's disease, or a healthy co-twin of an affected twin (not recorded which).

The chain's CDR3 is CASSARQGRDEKLFF. The chain uses TRBV25-1 and TRBJ1-4; as DNA is missing, the TRBD1 call by TCRdb cannot be tested. The V gene's germline CDR1 is MGHDK and CDR2 SYGVNS. The CDR3 consists of 15 residues.

The chain employs TRBV20-1 and TRBJ1-1. The CDR3 loop spans 14 amino acids. The germline V gene encodes CDR1 DFQATT and CDR2 SNEGSKA (reference sequence). CDR3 loop: CSARPAGLSTEAFF.

The rearrangement uses TRBV6-6 and TRBJ1-1; the D gene TCRdb calls, TRBD1, cannot be checked with no DNA. Germline CDR1 reads MNHNY; CDR2 reads SVGAGI (reference sequence). The CDR3 is 12 amino acids. The CDR3 sequence is CASVGQITEAFF.

The chain has TRBV12-5 and TRBJ1-3; TCRdb picks TRBD1, but there is no DNA to check that call. The germline gives CDR1 LGHNT, CDR2 FRNRAP. The CDR3 covers 15 residues. The CDR3 region is CASAVGEGSGNTIYF.

V gene TRBV29-1 combines with J gene TRBJ2-2; lacking DNA, the TRBD2 call made by TCRdb goes unchecked. This CDR3 comprises 13 residues. CDR1 is SQVTM and CDR2 is ANQGSEA in the germline V gene. CDR3 sequence: CSVGGSGDGELFF.

The chain links TRBV12-3 or TRBV12-4 to TRBJ2-1. CDR3 length: 17 residues. The CDR3 loop is CASSLGRSVAFYNEQFF.

This chain joins TRBV15 and TRBJ2-5; the TCRdb D gene call, TRBD1, has no DNA to confirm it. CDR3 length equals 15 residues. Per germline, CDR1 LNHNV and CDR2 YYDKDF (reference sequence). CDR3 residues: CATSRGWGGSETQYF.

V is TRBV15 and J is TRBJ1-1. Germline V lookup: CDR1 LNHNV, CDR2 YYDKDF (reference sequence). This CDR3 has 15 residues. The CDR3 loop is CATSRDEGGRAEAFF.

The chain employs TRBV5-4 and TRBJ2-1. The CDR3 is 16 residues long. Germline V gene lookup returns CDR1 SGHNT and CDR2 YYREEE (reference sequence). The CDR3 region is CASSLGQGGGYNEQFF.

This chain links TRBV11-2 with TRBJ2-1. Germline values: CDR1 SGHAT, CDR2 FQNNGV. The length of the CDR3 is 16 residues. Here the CDR3 reads CASSLVFRQPYNEQFF.

The CDR3 region is CASSLVGSSSYEQYF. The chain joins TRBV11-2 to TRBJ2-7. The CDR3 runs to 15 residues. Per the germline V gene, CDR1 is SGHAT and CDR2 is FQNNGV.

The gene calls are TRBV2 and TRBJ1-4. The CDR3 has 14 amino acids. Germline V gene lookup returns CDR1 SNHLY and CDR2 FYNNEI. The CDR3 here is CASITGRRDEKLFF.

The gene calls are TRBV12-3 or TRBV12-4 and TRBJ2-1; TCRdb designates TRBD2, a call that cannot be tested without DNA. The CDR3 length is 19 residues. This CDR3 reads CASSLRGGAIESSYNEQFF.

The V call is TRBV5-1, the J call TRBJ2-1; TCRdb gives TRBD1 as the D gene, but with no DNA this cannot be confirmed. Germline V gene data show CDR1 as SGHRS and CDR2 as YFSETQ. The CDR3 runs to 15 residues. The CDR3 spells CASSLGQGGLGEQFF. Complete variable domain (other parts from reference TRBV5-1 and TRBJ2-1): KAGVTQTPRYLIKTRGQQVTLSCSPISGHRSVSWYQQTPGQGLQFLFEYFSETQRNKGNFPGRFSGRQFSNSRSEMNVSTLELGDSALYLCASSLGQGGLGEQFFGPGTRLTVL.

The chain carries TRBV6-5 and TRBJ2-3; TCRdb indicates TRBD1, and absent DNA this call remains unverified. The CDR3 loop spans 16 amino acids. Germline V gene data show CDR1 as MNHEY and CDR2 as SVGAGI. The CDR3 sequence: CASSYLRTVNTDTQYF.

J is TRBJ2-5 and V is TRBV29-1. Germline V lookup: CDR1 SQVTM, CDR2 ANQGSEA. The CDR3 totals 11 residues. CDR3 protein: CSVWEQETQYF.